The clone carrying this T cell receptor beta chain was recorded once. What it binds is unknown. The sample comes from a study of shared clonotypes between healthy human individuals. Whole-study context: CD4 naive and CD4 memory each took three plates per donor, while CD8 naive took two and CD8 memory one.

Study-wide findings and caveats: Rarefaction showed sorted-subset sequencing was incomplete despite large depth. Naive CD4 clonotypes were shared across several donors at roughly 4.6%.

V dropped 7 bases and J dropped 8; count of bases not matched to a gene: 7. Germline V gives CDR1 LNHDA, CDR2 SQIVND (reference sequence). CDR3 length: 12 residues. The genomic DNA of each subset was split evenly across several immunoSEQ plates. The data were produced by immunoSEQ multiplex PCR, yet TCRdb's version contains in-frame clones alone and is incomplete. The data show fewer than 2.5 million clones, with 80% to 95% seen just once and 0.36% held by the top ten. The specimen was naive CD4+ T cells from PBMCs. Sample subset: CD45RA+ positively selected. The V gene is TRBV19, the J gene TRBJ1-2, with TRBD1 matching over 7 bases. The source is a man between 18 and 29 years old in good health. Some clones in this sample may be carry-over from other donors' samples. The CDR3: CASTGTVWGYTF. DNA for the CDR3: TGTGCCAGTACCGGGACAGTGTGGGGCTACACCTTC. Full variable domain (rest looked up from reference TRBV19 and TRBJ1-2): DGGITQSPKYLFRKEGQNVTLSCEQNLNHDAMYWYRQDPGQGLRLIYYSQIVNDFQKGDIAEGYSVSREKKESFPLTVTSAQKNPTAFYLCASTGTVWGYTFGSGTRLTVV.